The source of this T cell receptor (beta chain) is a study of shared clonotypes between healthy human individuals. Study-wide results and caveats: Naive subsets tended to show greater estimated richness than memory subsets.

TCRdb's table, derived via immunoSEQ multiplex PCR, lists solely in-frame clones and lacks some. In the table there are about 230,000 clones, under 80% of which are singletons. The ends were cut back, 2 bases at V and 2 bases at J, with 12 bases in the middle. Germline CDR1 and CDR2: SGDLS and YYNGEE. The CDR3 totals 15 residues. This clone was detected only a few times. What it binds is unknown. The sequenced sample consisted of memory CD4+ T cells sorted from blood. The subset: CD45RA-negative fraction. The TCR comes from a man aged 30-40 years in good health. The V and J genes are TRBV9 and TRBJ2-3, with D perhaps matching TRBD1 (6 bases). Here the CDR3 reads CASSVAQGHTDTQYF. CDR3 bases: TGTGCCAGCAGCGTCGCCCAGGGGCACACAGATACGCAGTATTTT.